A selection of T cell receptor beta chains follows, all from one sample in a study of cytomegalovirus exposure and HLA in healthy donors. Clones were sequenced by immunoSEQ multiplex PCR, and TCRdb holds only the in-frame ones, with some missing. Altogether roughly 190,000 clones are present, 86% being singletons, with the ten largest covering roughly 1.5%. The sequencing sample was made of PBMCs. These receptors came from a woman aged 18-29 years in good health and CMV-seronegative. Each CDR3 is given with its conserved first and last residue. A D gene is named only where the DNA matches it firmly. Clone size is stated in some rows and not others, as once, few, many or a class when expanded.

TRBD1	TRBJ2-2	TRBV29-1	.	TGCAGCGTTGATAAGGCAGGGGGACACACCGGGGAGCTGTTTTTT	CSVDKAGGHTGELFF
.	TRBJ1-2	TRBV19	.	TGTGCCAGTAGTATAATCGGAGTGCTTTATGGCTACACCTTC	CASSIIGVLYGYTF
.	TRBJ2-7	TRBV7-8	few	TGTGCCAGCAGCTTAATGGCGGTCTACGAGCAGTACTTC	CASSLMAVYEQYF
.	TRBJ2-7	TRBV12-5	.	TGTGCTAGTGGGGGATGGACAGCCTACGAGCAGTACTTC	CASGGWTAYEQYF
TRBD2	TRBJ2-7	TRBV5-4	once	TGTGCCAGCAGCGTTAGCGGGAGCCCCCCCTACGAGCAGTACTTC	CASSVSGSPPYEQYF
.	TRBJ2-7	TRBV13	.	TGTGCCAGCAGCTTAATGTTAGCTTCTTCCTACGAGCAGTACTTC	CASSLMLASSYEQYF
TRBD1	TRBJ2-5	TRBV29-1	.	TGCAGCGTGACCCCGGGACAGGGAGGAGAGACCCAGTACTTC	CSVTPGQGGETQYF
TRBD1	TRBJ1-2	TRBV19	few	TGTGCCAGTAGGGAAACAGGGGACTATGGCTACACCTTC	CASRETGDYGYTF
TRBD1	TRBJ1-3	TRBV5-6	once	TGTGCCAGCAGCTTGCAAAGGGGGCCGGCCATATATTTT	CASSLQRGPAIYF
.	TRBJ2-3	TRBV5-6	.	TGTGCCAGCAGCTTTATCTTAGATACGCAGTATTTT	CASSFILDTQYF
TRBD1	TRBJ2-2	TRBV6-4	.	TGTGCCAGCAGAAGCCAACAGGGGTCCACCGGGGAGCTGTTTTTT	CASRSQQGSTGELFF
.	TRBJ1-1	TRBV10-3	.	TGTGCCATCTCCATCGACAGGAGAAACACTGAAGCTTTCTTT	CAISIDRRNTEAFF
TRBD1	TRBJ2-7	TRBV7-9	.	TGTGCCAGCAGCTCGTCCGGGACAGGGACCTACGAGCAGTACTTC	CASSSSGTGTYEQYF
TRBD1	TRBJ2-7	TRBV7-6	.	TGTGCCAGCAGCTTAAGACCGGGACAGGGGTCGGAGGAGCAGTACTTC	CASSLRPGQGSEEQYF
TRBD1	TRBJ2-3	TRBV2	.	TGTGCCAGCAGTACCATCCCGGGACAGATCACAGATACGCAGTATTTT	CASSTIPGQITDTQYF
TRBD1	TRBJ1-1	TRBV30	few	TGTGCCTGGAGTGTAGGGACAGGCGAATTGAACACTGAAGCTTTCTTT	CAWSVGTGELNTEAFF
TRBD1	TRBJ1-1	TRBV19	.	TGTGCCAGTAGTATACGACAGGGTCCCATGAACACTGAAGCTTTCTTT	CASSIRQGPMNTEAFF
TRBD1	TRBJ2-5	TRBV7-9	.	TGTGCCAGCAGACCGGGACAGGGGGTTGAGACCCAGTACTTC	CASRPGQGVETQYF
.	TRBJ2-7	TRBV5-1	.	TGCGCCAGCAGCTTGCTTAATGCAGGGGACTACGAGCAGTACTTC	CASSLLNAGDYEQYF
TRBD1	TRBJ2-5	TRBV18	few	TGTGCCAGCTCACCCCAACAGGGGCGAGAGACCCAGTACTTC	CASSPQQGRETQYF
TRBD1	TRBJ2-7	TRBV19	.	TGTGCCAGTAGTACGTCAGGGGGAAACGAGCAGTACTTC	CASSTSGGNEQYF
.	TRBJ2-5	TRBV2	.	TGTGCCAGCATTACGACAGATAAGACCCAGTACTTC	CASITTDKTQYF
.	TRBJ2-3	TRBV28	.	TGTGCCAGCAGACCCATGGCCACACACACAGATACGCAGTATTTT	CASRPMATHTDTQYF
TRBD1	TRBJ2-1	TRBV5-1	.	TGCGCCAGCAGCTTGGAGGGACAGGGATTAAGTGAGCAGTTCTTC	CASSLEGQGLSEQFF
TRBD1	TRBJ1-5	TRBV2	.	TGTGCCAGCAGCGTGGACAGGGAATTACAGCGTGGTCAGCCCCAGCATTTT	CASSVDRELQRGQPQHF
.	TRBJ2-7	TRBV5-1	once	TGCGCCAGCAGCTTGCGTCAGGGTGCGGTACACGAGCAGTACTTC	CASSLRQGAVHEQYF
TRBD2	TRBJ2-3	TRBV2	once	TGTGCCAGCAGTGAAGGGGCTAGCGGGGGCATACGGGCAGATACGCAGTATTTT	CASSEGASGGIRADTQYF
TRBD1	TRBJ2-4	TRBV9	.	TGTGCCAGCAGCGCACCTTCGAGTGGAAAGAGGGGGCCCGGGTCCAAAAACATTCAGTACTTC	CASSAPSSGKRGPGSKNIQYF
.	TRBJ2-7	TRBV6-1	once	TGTGCCAGCAGTGAGCTCCGTGGCGGATCCTACGAGCAGTACTTC	CASSELRGGSYEQYF
.	TRBJ2-7	TRBV2	.	TGTGCTACACAGGGGGCTAGCGGGTACCCCTCCTACGAGCAGTACTTC	CATQGASGYPSYEQYF
.	TRBJ2-3	TRBV30	.	TGTGCCTGGAGTCTGAGACTGATCACAGATACGCAGTATTTT	CAWSLRLITDTQYF
.	TRBJ2-5	TRBV10-3	.	TGTGCCATCAGCGGACAGAGAGAGACCCAGTACTTC	CAISGQRETQYF
.	TRBJ2-7	TRBV6-5	.	TGTGCCAGCAGTTACTCACCCTATCCCTACGAGCAGTACTTC	CASSYSPYPYEQYF
.	TRBJ2-1	TRBV7-6	.	TGTGCCAGCAGCTTAGGGGGCGGTGAGCAGTTCTTC	CASSLGGGEQFF
.	TRBJ2-7	TRBV27	.	TGTGCCAGCAGTTTAAGGGCCGCGGGGTACGAGCAGTACTTC	CASSLRAAGYEQYF
.	TRBJ2-1	TRBV5-4	.	TGTGCCAGCAGCTCGCGGGCGGTGCACTCCTACAATGAGCAGTTCTTC	CASSSRAVHSYNEQFF
.	TRBJ1-3	TRBV9	.	TGTGCCAGCAGCGTAGGGCTCACTCTTGGGGCTGAAGGAAACACCATATATTTT	CASSVGLTLGAEGNTIYF
TRBD1	TRBJ2-7	TRBV28	.	TGTGCCAGCAGTTCGGGACAGTCTTACGAGCAGTACTTC	CASSSGQSYEQYF
TRBD1	TRBJ1-3	TRBV27	.	TGTGCCAGCAGTTTATCCCACGGGAGGGACAGCCTCTCTGGAAACACCATATATTTT	CASSLSHGRDSLSGNTIYF
.	TRBJ2-7	TRBV5-4	.	TGTGCCAGCAGCCTTTGGACAGACTACGAGCAGTACTTC	CASSLWTDYEQYF